These 2 T cell receptor beta chains were all obtained from the same sample, sequenced in a study of T-cell reconstitution after alpha-beta-depleted transplantation in children. The library targeted TCRbeta and was prepared with unique molecular identifiers. In TCRdb, the PCR reads were re-called with MiXCR into one record per CDR3 protein. This sample has fewer than 700,000 distinct CDR3 sequences, with 13% found just once. This specimen was PBMCs, mostly from graft donor cells, taken 360 days after TCRalphabeta/CD19-depleted stem cell transplant. The receptor source for this set is a male patient younger than 18 who had a stem cell transplant for acute myeloid leukemia, so the T cells may come from the graft donor.

This clonotype appeared a few times. Written as DNA, the CDR3 is TGCGCCAGCAGCCAAGTTGATCGGCAACCCGAGCAGTACTTC. This gives the protein CASSQVDRQPEQYF. The rearrangement joins TRBV4-3 to TRBJ2-7, with D unresolved. This CDR3 comprises 14 residues. V lost 1 base and J lost 6, with 13 bases in between. Per germline, CDR1 LGHNA and CDR2 YSLEER.

This clonotype was observed many times. This chain links TRBV29-1 with TRBJ1-2; 8 bases align to TRBD1. The germline V gene has CDR1 SQVTM and CDR2 ANQGSEA. V dropped 7 bases and J dropped 8; count of bases not matched to a gene: 6. The CDR3 totals 11 residues. In nucleotides, the CDR3 is TGCAGCGCCGACAGGGGTGGCGGCTACACCTTC. Its translation: CSADRGGGYTF.